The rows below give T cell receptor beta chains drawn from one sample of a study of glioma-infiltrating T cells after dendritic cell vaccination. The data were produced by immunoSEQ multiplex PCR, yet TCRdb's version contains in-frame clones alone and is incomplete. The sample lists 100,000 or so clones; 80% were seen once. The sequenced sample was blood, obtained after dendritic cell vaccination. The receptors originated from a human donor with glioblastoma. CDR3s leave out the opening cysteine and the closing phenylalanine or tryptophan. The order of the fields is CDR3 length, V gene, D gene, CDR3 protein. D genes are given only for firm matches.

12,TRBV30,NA,AWSPGANTGELF
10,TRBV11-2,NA,ASSLPGSRAF
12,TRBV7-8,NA,ASSLVVLTDTQY
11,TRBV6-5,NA,ASSYRAGDGAF
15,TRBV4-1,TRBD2,ASSQDPAGALQETQY
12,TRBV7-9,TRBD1,ASSLRQGNPEAF
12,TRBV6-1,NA,ASSDFGGAGGYT
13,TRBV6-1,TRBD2,ASSVAGGMTYEQY
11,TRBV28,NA,ASTPGSAYEQY
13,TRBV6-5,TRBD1,ASSPLGTGSYEQY
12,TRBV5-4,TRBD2,ASSLLAGRNEQF
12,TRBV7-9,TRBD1,ASSAGQGSQPQH
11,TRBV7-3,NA,ASSLNGGAEQF
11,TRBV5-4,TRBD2,ASSSIGLAEQY
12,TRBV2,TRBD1,ASRRSGTGREQY
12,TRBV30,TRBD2,AWSDPGLEYEQY
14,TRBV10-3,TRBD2,AISERAGVLTDTQY
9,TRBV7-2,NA,ASTMVGEQY
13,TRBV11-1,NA,ASSFSGVLDSPLH
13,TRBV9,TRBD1,ASSSLGTGGNEQF
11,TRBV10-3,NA,AIRQGRNTEAF
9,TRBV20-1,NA,SARGALEQF
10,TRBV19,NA,ASSVSNYGYT
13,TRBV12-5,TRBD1,ASSGGTGNQETQY
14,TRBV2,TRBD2,ASSGRDSGVMDEQF
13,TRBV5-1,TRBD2,ASSLLYGGEETQY
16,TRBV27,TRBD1,ASSLSSTRSTGGKEQY
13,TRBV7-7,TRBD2,ASSLGLAETETQY
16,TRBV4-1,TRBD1,ASSPGQGQEPAKNIQY
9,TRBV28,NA,ASSPRNEQF
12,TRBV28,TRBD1,ASTGDRGYTEAF
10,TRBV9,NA,ASSGSGQTQY
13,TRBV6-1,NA,ASSGASGGDTEAF
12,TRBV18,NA,ASSPRSRDQPQH
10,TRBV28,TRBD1,ASRQGAEGYT
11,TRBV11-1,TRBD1,ASSFGQGYGYT
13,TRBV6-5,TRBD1,ASSRTGAAGNTIY
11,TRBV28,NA,ASSLGGGFGYT
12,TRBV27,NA,ASSTTGGWTEAF
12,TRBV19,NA,ASRRGGMNTEAF
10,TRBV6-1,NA,ASRQGRTEAF
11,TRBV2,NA,ASGPQGSTEAF
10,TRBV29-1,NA,SVFWGPTEAF
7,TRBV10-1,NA,ANPLVAF
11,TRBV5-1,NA,ASSADGGTEAF
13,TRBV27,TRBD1,ASSYSGTGVNEQF
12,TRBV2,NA,ASSVEGVLDGYT
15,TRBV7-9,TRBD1,ASSLEGTGLVGYGYT
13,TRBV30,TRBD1,AWEPQGATGNTIY
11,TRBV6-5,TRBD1,ASRGTGTDTQY
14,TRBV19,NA,ASRELGLLDLQPQH
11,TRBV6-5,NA,ASSKQSGYGYT